This T cell receptor (beta chain) was identified in a study of CD8+CD57+ T cells in acquired aplastic anemia listed by TCRdb under 2018. With regard to the full study: Extracted DNA from sorted CD4+ and CD8+ cells averaged around 3.4 ug, ranging from about 0.19 to 30 ug. Mean read counts for healthy donor samples were about 10 million for CD4+ cells and about 12 million for CD8+ cells.

What the research found in general, with its limitations: Roughly 30 CD8+ CDR3 sequences were shared between patients and controls but appeared highly expressed in patients and within their immunodominant clones. CD8+ Simpson's diversity did not differ significantly between patients and healthy controls (P=0.060).

Genomic DNA was used as template for profiling of TCR beta VDJ combinations and CDR3 sequences. An Illumina HiSeq 2000 was the platform used for TCR repertoire sequencing. The source study handled its data this way. TRBV/TRBJ rearrangement plots, CDR3 size and DJ length profiles, and Simpson's diversity index were used to evaluate the repertoires. The most abundant DNA sequence in the deep sequencing data was defined as the immunodominant clone. CDR3 amino acid sequences were checked for sharing across subjects and were also compared against the VDJdb database and published repertoires. TCRdb's own reprocessing of the public reads used fastp at Q25 and MiXCR and kept productive beta chains. Duplicate CDR3 protein sequences are folded into a single record with the most common DNA and genes. It is TCRdb's table, rather than the study itself, that gives the V and J calls and clone size. This sample gives roughly 64,000 distinct CDR3 sequences in total; under 55% of them show up just once. Roughly 2.5% of the sample is taken by the ten largest.

From V the trimming removes 5 bases and from J it removes 5 bases, while the gene matches leave 6 bases of the junction unaccounted for. The CDR3 contains 15 residues, cysteine and phenylalanine counted. The sequence is cut down to CDR3 DNA, 45 bases in frame from base 1. For CDR1 and CDR2, the germline V gene lists KGHDR and SFDVKD. Turning to this clonotype: Its binding antigen is unknown. Per-base quality was not reported, and no clone a single base away is much larger than it.

TCR repertoires of sorted CD4+ and CD8+ blood T cells from severe aplastic anemia patients and healthy subjects were deep-sequenced in the study. Ficoll-Paque density gradient centrifugation was used to isolate peripheral blood mononuclear cells. Before DNA extraction, CD4+ and CD8+ T cells were sorted with FACS or magnetic beads. What was sequenced was sorted CD4+, CD8+, or CD8+CD57+ T cells (not recorded which) from PBMCs. The sequence links TRBV24-1 to TRBJ1-5; 9 bases in the junction line up with TRBD1. The sequence was obtained from a human donor in good health, serving as a control. The CDR3 loop reads CATSAATGGYQPQHF. The base sequence is TGTGCCACCAGTGCCGCGACAGGGGGTTATCAGCCCCAGCATTTT.